This note documents a single TCR beta chain sequence. The antigen is unknown. This entry comes from a study of cytomegalovirus exposure and HLA in healthy donors. General study results and limits: In vitro checks showed that three CMV-associated chains really do target CMV antigens. Most TCR sequences showed up rarely, but some public TCRs showed up in many donors. The classifier reportedly diagnosed cytomegalovirus status with high sensitivity and specificity.

Per the germline V gene, CDR1 is SGHNT and CDR2 is YYREEE (reference sequence). With 1 base clipped from V and 5 bases from J, the junction kept 7 bases outside the gene matches. The CDR3 has 15 amino acids. The donors were in the approximately 120-subject validation cohort, distinct from the roughly 700-subject first cohort. Data came from immunoSEQ multiplex PCR; TCRdb stores just in-frame clones and leaves some out. The sample has roughly 43,000 clones, about 93% seen once. The TCR comes from a man aged 18 to 29 in good health and CMV-seronegative. Sequencing input: PBMCs. The chain joins TRBV5-4 to TRBJ2-7; 9 bases are a match to TRBD1. The CDR3 protein is CASSLPRTGDDEQYF. CDR3 sequence (DNA): TGTGCCAGCAGCTTGCCGCGGACAGGGGACGACGAGCAGTACTTC.